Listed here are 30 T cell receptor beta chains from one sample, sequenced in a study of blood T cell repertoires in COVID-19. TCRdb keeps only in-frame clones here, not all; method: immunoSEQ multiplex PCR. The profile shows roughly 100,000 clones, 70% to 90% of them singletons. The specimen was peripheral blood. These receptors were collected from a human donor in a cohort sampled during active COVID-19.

The chain's CDR3 is CASSSGLAGAGDTQYF. The CDR3 DNA reads as TGTGCCAGCAGCTCAGGACTAGCGGGGGCGGGAGATACGCAGTATTTT. The chain uses TRBV7-2 and TRBJ2-3, with 13 bases matching TRBD2. Germline values: CDR1 SGHTA, CDR2 FQGNSA. V was clipped by 4 bases and J by 5 bases; unmatched bases: 6. CDR3 length: 16 amino acids. The entire variable domain, with the rest obtained from reference TRBV7-2 and TRBJ2-3, is as follows: GAGVSQSPSNKVTEKGKDVELRCDPISGHTALYWYRQSLGQGLEFLIYFQGNSAPDKSGLPSDRFSAERTGGSVSTLTIQRTQQEDSAVYLCASSSGLAGAGDTQYFGPGTRLTVL.

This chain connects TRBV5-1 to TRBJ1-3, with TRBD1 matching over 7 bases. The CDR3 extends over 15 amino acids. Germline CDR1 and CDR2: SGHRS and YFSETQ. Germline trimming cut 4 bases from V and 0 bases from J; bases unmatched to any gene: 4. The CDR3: CASSNRGGSGNTIYF. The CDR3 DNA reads TGCGCCAGCAGCAACAGGGGCGGCTCTGGAAACACCATATATTTT.

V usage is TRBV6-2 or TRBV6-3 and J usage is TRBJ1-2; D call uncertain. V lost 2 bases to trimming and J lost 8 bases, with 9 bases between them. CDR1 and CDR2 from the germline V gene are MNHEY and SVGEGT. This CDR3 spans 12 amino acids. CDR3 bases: TGTGCCAGCAGTTACAGTCGCGGAGGCTACACCTTC. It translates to CASSYSRGGYTF.

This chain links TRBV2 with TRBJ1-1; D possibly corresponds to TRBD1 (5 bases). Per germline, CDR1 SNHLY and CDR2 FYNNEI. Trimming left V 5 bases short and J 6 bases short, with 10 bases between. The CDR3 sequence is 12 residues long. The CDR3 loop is CASSITGAEAFF. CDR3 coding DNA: TGTGCCAGCAGTATTACGGGGGCTGAAGCTTTCTTT.

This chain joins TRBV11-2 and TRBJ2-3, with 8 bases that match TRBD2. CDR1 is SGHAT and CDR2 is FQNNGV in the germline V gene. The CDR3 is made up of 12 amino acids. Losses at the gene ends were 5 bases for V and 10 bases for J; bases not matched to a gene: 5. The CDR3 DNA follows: TGTGCCAGCAGCCCCCCGGGGGGGCCGCAGTATTTT. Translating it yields CASSPPGGPQYF.

The CDR3 region has the DNA TGCGCCAGCAGCTTCAGCGGGAGTCCCACAGATACGCAGTATTTT. Translation: CASSFSGSPTDTQYF. The chain links TRBV5-1 to TRBJ2-3, with 8 positions matching TRBD2. V lost 2 bases and J lost 2; bases outside the gene matches: 4. Looked up from germline, CDR1 is SGHRS and CDR2 is YFSETQ. CDR3 length equals 15 residues.

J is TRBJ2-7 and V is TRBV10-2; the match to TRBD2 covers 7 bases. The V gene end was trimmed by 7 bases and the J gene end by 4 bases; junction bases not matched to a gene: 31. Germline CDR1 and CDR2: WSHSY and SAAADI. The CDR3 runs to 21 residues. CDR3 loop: CASIGSSPPSPRARELYEQYF. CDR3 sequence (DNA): TGCGCCAGCATTGGGTCCAGCCCCCCCAGCCCCCGCGCGCGGGAGTTGTACGAGCAGTACTTC.

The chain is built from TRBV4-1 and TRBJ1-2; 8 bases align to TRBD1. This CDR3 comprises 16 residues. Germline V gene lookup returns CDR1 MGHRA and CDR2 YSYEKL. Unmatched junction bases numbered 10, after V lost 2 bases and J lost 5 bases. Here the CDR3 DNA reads TGCGCCAGCAGCCAACTACGGGACAGGAACCTATATGGCTACACCTTC. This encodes CASSQLRDRNLYGYTF.

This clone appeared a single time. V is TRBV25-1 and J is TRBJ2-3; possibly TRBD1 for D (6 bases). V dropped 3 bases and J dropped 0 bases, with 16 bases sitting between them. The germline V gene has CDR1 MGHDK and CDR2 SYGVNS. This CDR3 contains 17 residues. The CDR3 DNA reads TGTGCCAGCAGTGATGGGGAGAGGGGGAAGAGCACAGATACGCAGTATTTT. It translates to CASSDGERGKSTDTQYF.

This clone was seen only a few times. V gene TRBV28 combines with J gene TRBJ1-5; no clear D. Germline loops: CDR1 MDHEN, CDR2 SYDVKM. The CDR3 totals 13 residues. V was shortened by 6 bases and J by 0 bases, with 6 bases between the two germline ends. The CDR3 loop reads CASSEYSNQPQHF. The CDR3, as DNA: TGTGCCAGCAGCGAGTATAGCAATCAGCCCCAGCATTTT.

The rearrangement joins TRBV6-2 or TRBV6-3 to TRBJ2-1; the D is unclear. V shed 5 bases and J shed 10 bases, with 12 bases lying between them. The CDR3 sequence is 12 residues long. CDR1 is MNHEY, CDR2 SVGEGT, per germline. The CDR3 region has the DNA TGTGCCAGCAGTACATTTAGCTTAGAGCAGTTCTTC. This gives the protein CASSTFSLEQFF.

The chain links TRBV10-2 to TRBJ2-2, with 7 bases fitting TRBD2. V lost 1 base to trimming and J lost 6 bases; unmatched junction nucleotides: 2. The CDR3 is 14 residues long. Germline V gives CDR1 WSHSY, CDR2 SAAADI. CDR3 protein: CASSEWDYSGELFF. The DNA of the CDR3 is TGCGCCAGCAGTGAGTGGGACTATTCCGGGGAGCTGTTTTTT.

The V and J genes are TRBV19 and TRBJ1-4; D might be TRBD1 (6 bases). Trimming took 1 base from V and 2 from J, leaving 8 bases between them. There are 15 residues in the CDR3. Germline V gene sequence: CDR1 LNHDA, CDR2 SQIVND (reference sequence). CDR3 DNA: TGTGCCAGTAGTATAGGCAGGGGCACTAATGAAAAACTGTTTTTT. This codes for CASSIGRGTNEKLFF. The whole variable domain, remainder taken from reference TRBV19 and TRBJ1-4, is DGGITQSPKYLFRKEGQNVTLSCEQNLNHDAMYWYRQDPGQGLRLIYYSQIVNDFQKGDIAEGYSVSREKKESFPLTVTSAQKNPTAFYLCASSIGRGTNEKLFFGSGTQLSVL.

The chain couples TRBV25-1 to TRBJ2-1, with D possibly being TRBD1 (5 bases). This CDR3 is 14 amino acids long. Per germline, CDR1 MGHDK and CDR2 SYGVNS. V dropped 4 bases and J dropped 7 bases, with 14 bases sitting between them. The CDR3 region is CASSATLGQNEQFF. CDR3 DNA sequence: TGTGCCAGCAGTGCAACCCTGGGGCAGAATGAGCAGTTCTTC.

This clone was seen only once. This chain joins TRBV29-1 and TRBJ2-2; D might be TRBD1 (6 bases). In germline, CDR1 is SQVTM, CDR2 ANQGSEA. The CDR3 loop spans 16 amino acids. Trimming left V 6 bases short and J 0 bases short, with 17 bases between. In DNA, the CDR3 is TGCAGCGTAATTCCGGGACATAGCGCGAACACCGGGGAGCTGTTTTTT. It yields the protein CSVIPGHSANTGELFF.

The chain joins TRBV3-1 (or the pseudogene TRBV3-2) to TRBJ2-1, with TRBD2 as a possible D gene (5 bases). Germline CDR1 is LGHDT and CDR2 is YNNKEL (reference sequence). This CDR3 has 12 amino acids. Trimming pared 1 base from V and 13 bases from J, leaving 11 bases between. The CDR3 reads CASSQVVGLQFF. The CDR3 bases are TGTGCCAGCAGCCAAGTTGTTGGACTTCAGTTCTTC.

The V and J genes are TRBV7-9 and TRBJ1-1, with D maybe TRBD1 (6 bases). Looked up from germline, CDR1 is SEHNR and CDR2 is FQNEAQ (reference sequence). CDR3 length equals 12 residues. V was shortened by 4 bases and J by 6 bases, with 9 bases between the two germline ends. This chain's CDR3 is CASSYPGAEAFF. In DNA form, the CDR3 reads TGTGCCAGCAGCTACCCAGGGGCTGAAGCTTTCTTT.

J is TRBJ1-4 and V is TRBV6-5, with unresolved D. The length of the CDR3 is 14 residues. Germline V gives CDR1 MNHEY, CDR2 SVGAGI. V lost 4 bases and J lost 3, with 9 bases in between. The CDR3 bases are TGTGCCAGCAGTTTACTAGAACCTAATGAAAAACTGTTTTTT. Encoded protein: CASSLLEPNEKLFF.

The CDR3 loop is CASFVPSFAEAFF. CDR3 in DNA: TGTGCCAGCTTCGTCCCTTCTTTCGCTGAAGCTTTCTTT. This chain links TRBV27 with TRBJ1-1; no clear D gene. The germline gives CDR1 MNHEY, CDR2 SMNVEV (reference sequence). The length of the CDR3 is 13 residues. V shed 8 bases and J shed 6 bases, with 16 bases lying between them.

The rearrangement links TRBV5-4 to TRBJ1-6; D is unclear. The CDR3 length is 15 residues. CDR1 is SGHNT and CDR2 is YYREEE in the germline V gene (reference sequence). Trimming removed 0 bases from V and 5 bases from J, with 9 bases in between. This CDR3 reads CASSLATADNSPLHF. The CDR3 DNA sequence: TGTGCCAGCAGCTTGGCAACAGCCGATAATTCACCCCTCCACTTT.

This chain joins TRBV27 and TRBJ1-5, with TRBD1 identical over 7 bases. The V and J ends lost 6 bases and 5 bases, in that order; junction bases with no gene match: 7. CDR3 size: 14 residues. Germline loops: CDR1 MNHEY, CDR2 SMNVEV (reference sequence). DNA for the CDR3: TGTGCCAGCAGCCCGACAGGGTTCTATCAGCCCCAGCATTTT. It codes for CASSPTGFYQPQHF.

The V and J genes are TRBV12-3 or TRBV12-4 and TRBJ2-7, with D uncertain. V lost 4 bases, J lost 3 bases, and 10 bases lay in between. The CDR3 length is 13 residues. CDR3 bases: TGTGCCAGCAGTTCTCAATTGAGCTACGAGCAGTACTTC. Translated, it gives CASSSQLSYEQYF.

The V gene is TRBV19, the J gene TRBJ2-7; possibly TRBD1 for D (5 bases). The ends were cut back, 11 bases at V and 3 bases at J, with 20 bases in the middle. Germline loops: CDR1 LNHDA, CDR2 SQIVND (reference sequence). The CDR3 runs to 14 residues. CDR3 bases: TGTGCCCTCCACCCTCGGACACCGAACTACGAGCAGTACTTC. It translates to CALHPRTPNYEQYF.

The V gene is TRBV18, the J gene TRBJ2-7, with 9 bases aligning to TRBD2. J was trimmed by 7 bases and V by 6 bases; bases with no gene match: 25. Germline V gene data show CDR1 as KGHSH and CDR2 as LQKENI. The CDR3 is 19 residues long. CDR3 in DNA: TGTGCCAGCTCTCTAACCCGTGGACTCGGGACTAGCACCTCTCGGGAGCAGTACTTC. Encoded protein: CASSLTRGLGTSTSREQYF.

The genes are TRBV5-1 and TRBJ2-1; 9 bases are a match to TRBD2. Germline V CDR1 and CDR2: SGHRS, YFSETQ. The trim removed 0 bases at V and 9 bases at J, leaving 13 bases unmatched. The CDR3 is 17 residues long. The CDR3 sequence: CASSLVKPGGGGSEQFF. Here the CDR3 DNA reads TGCGCCAGCAGCTTGGTTAAACCGGGCGGGGGGGGGTCTGAGCAGTTCTTC.

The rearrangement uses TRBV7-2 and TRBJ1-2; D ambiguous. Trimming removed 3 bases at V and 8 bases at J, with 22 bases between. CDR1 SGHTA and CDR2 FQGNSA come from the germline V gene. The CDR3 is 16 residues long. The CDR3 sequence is CASSFLSSGRGGGYTF. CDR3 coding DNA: TGTGCCAGCAGCTTCCTTAGCAGCGGACGGGGAGGCGGCTACACCTTC. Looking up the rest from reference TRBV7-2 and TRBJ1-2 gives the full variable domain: GAGVSQSPSNKVTEKGKDVELRCDPISGHTALYWYRQSLGQGLEFLIYFQGNSAPDKSGLPSDRFSAERTGGSVSTLTIQRTQQEDSAVYLCASSFLSSGRGGGYTFGSGTRLTVV.

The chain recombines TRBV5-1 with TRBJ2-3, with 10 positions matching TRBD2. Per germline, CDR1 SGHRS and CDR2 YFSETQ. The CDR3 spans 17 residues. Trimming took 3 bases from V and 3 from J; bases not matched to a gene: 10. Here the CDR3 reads CASSYSLAGRVTDTQYF. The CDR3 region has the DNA TGCGCCAGCAGCTACTCACTAGCGGGAAGGGTAACAGATACGCAGTATTTT.

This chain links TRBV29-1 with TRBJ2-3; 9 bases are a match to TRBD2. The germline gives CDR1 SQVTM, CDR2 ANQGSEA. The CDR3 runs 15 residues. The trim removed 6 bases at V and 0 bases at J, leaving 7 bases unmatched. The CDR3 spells CSVGIGTSSTDTQYF. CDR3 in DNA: TGCAGCGTCGGAATAGGGACTAGCAGCACAGATACGCAGTATTTT.

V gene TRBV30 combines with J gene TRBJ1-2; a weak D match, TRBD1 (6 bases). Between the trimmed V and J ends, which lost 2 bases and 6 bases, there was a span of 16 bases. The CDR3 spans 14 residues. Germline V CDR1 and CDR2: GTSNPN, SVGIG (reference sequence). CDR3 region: CAWSQDSLTHGYTF. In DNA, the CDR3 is TGTGCCTGGAGTCAGGACAGCCTAACGCATGGCTACACCTTC.

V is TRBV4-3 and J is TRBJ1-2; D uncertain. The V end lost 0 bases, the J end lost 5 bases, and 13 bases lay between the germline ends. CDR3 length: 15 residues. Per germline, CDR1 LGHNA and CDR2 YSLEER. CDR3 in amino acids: CASSQDRSFAYGYTF. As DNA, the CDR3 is TGCGCCAGCAGCCAAGATCGGTCCTTCGCATATGGCTACACCTTC.